This T cell receptor (beta chain) derives from a study of blood T cell repertoires in COVID-19. For the study at large: Some COVID-19 samples were acute and others convalescent; all came from the United States, Italy and Spain. From T cells, B-cell-depleted T cells, or PBMCs came the material, which was cDNA or gDNA.

V shed 3 bases and J 1 base; nucleotides not matched to a gene: 6. This CDR3 is 15 amino acids long. CDR1 DFQATT and CDR2 SNEGSKA come from the germline V gene (reference sequence). Here immunoSEQ multiplex PCR was the method, and the copy in TCRdb shows in-frame clones only, minus some. Of some 190,000 clones listed, 84% are singletons. The cohort comprised adults aged about 18 to 100 years residing in about two dozen US areas. A COVID-19 case had been met by exposed participants during the 2 weeks before study entry. The chain couples TRBV20-1 to TRBJ1-5; 7 bases fit TRBD1. Material: PBMCs or T cells enriched from blood (not recorded which). The clonotype was recovered from a woman in her thirties who had been exposed to COVID-19. CDR3 DNA sequence: TGCAGTGCTAGTGGGGGGGACAGAAGCAATCAGCCCCAGCATTTT. This codes for CSASGGDRSNQPQHF.